This T cell receptor beta chain was documented in a study of Ad26.COV2.S vaccination and SARS-CoV-2 variants. Overall study: Recipients of Ad26.COV2.S got it intramuscularly, once or twice 56 days apart. Notes on the study in general: Breadth and depth estimates from TCRs may understate total T cell responses.

Method: immunoSEQ multiplex PCR; TCRdb's copy keeps in-frame clones and lacks some. The sample includes roughly 460,000 clones, roughly nine tenths of them seen just once. As regards this clone: Antigen unknown.

The CDR3 spans 15 residues. CDR1 and CDR2 (germline): LNHNV, YYDKDF (reference sequence). Between the trimmed V and J ends, which lost 2 bases and 0 bases, there was a span of 11 bases. Documented treatment: around 19 received Ad26.COV2.S at low or high dose, single or two shots; several received placebo; per-sample allocation not given. All samples were drawn on day 63, counting from the first vaccine or placebo injection. The donor's status was that of an adult aged 18-55 years in Boston. Expression of Wuhan-strain SARS-CoV-2 spike came from the Ad26 vector that formed the vaccine. The starting material was peripheral blood, obtained in a trial of Ad26.COV2.S vaccine versus placebo. The J gene is TRBJ2-7, the V gene TRBV15; TRBD1 is a possible D gene (6 bases). The source is a person between 18 and 59 years old who received the Ad26.COV2.S COVID-19 vaccine or a placebo. The CDR3 protein is CATSRTDRSSYEQYF. The CDR3 DNA sequence: TGTGCCACCAGCAGAACCGACAGGAGCTCCTACGAGCAGTACTTC. The full variable domain, with the rest looked up from reference TRBV15 and TRBJ2-7, is DAMVIQNPRYQVTQFGKPVTLSCSQTLNHNVMYWYQQKSSQAPKLLFHYYDKDFNNEADTPDNFQSRRPNTSFCFLDIRSPGLGDTAMYLCATSRTDRSSYEQYFGPGTRLTVT.